This T cell receptor beta chain was sequenced for a study of T-cell reconstitution after alpha-beta-depleted transplantation in children. In germline, CDR1 is LGHNA, CDR2 YSLEER. CDR3 length equals 17 residues. V lost 1 base to trimming and J lost 1 base, with 13 bases between them. Overall study findings and caveats: Where some patients showed high TCRbeta diversity at day 60, it came from recipient T cells and thymic progenitors that had survived. Several hundred rapidly expanded clones from non-depleted graft cells reportedly supplied alpha-beta T cells about two months post-transplant.

Preparing the TCRbeta library involved the use of unique molecular identifiers. TCRdb processed the PCR reads anew with MiXCR; each CDR3 protein has one entry. In the table there are approximately 1,000,000 distinct CDR3 sequences, about 29% of which are singletons. Remarks on this clonotype: The antigen remains unidentified.

The source is a boy in the first two years of life who had a stem cell transplant for SCID, so the T cells may come from the graft donor. The chain uses TRBV4-3 and TRBJ1-4; D ambiguous. Sequencing was performed on PBMCs, mostly from graft donor cells, taken 360 days after TCRalphabeta/CD19-depleted stem cell transplant. CDR3 in amino acids: CASSQARIFQTNEKLFF. The CDR3 DNA is TGCGCCAGCAGCCAAGCCCGAATATTCCAAACTAATGAAAAACTGTTTTTT.